The 26 T cell receptor beta chains presented below share a single source sample, sequenced in a study of quantifying T cell responses using KT2 cells. Looking at the study overall: Reverse transcription used primers in the TCR alpha and beta constant regions.

The cDNA 3' end received a ligated oligonucleotide with a UMI. First-round PCR used about 4 cycles and beta primers RC1.1 and RC1.2 covering TRBC1 and TRBC2. MiXCR, run by TCRdb on the UMI-ligation and nested PCR reads, gives a single entry per CDR3 protein. The profile covers about 33,000 distinct CDR3 sequences, with around 10% appearing a single time and roughly 9.7% taken by the ten largest. Input material: PBMCs spiked with cells of the T cell clone KT2. The receptors come from a human donor.

The chain couples TRBV7-9 to TRBJ1-3, with 7 nucleotides matching TRBD1. CDR1 is SEHNR, CDR2 FQNEAQ, per germline (reference sequence). With V trimmed by 3 bases and J by 5 bases, 7 bases remained unmatched. This CDR3 is built from 15 residues. This chain's CDR3 is CASSFTGTARNTIYF. The CDR3 DNA follows: TGTGCCAGCAGCTTTACCGGGACAGCACGAAACACCATATATTTT.

The chain has TRBV4-3 and TRBJ2-3, with D perhaps matching TRBD2 (7 bases). CDR3 size: 16 residues. V was cut by 0 bases and J by 5 bases, with 15 bases left in between. CDR1 is LGHNA, CDR2 YSLEER, per germline. CDR3 sequence reads: CASSQDGVGGRDTQYF. The CDR3 region has the DNA TGCGCCAGCAGCCAAGATGGGGTGGGGGGGCGAGATACGCAGTATTTT.

V is TRBV2 and J is TRBJ2-2; perhaps TRBD1 as D (5 bases). Trimming left V 6 bases short and J 2 bases short, with 10 bases between. This CDR3 is 14 amino acids long. From germline, CDR1 is SNHLY and CDR2 FYNNEI. CDR3 nucleotides: TGTGCCAGCAGCGCCGACAGAAACACCGGGGAGCTGTTTTTT. This encodes CASSADRNTGELFF.

This clonotype was seen more than once but under ten times. The CDR3 bases are TGTGCCAGCAGCGTACAAAACTATGGCTACACCTTC. Its translation is CASSVQNYGYTF. The chain combines TRBV14 with TRBJ1-2; D is uncertain. V was clipped by 5 bases and J by 2 bases, with 6 bases between them. Germline V CDR1 and CDR2: SGHDN, FVKESK. The CDR3 contains 12 residues. Together with reference TRBV14 and TRBJ1-2, the CDR3 gives the full variable domain: EAGVTQFPSHSVIEKGQTVTLRCDPISGHDNLYWYRRVMGKEIKFLLHFVKESKQDESGMPNNRFLAERTGGTYSTLKVQPAELEDSGVYFCASSVQNYGYTFGSGTRLTVV.

The genes are TRBV19 and TRBJ1-1, with D unclear. The V end lost 3 bases, the J end lost 2 bases, and 7 bases lay between the germline ends. CDR1 and CDR2 (germline): LNHDA, SQIVND (reference sequence). The CDR3 consists of 13 residues. CDR3 region: CASSIERNTEAFF. CDR3 bases: TGTGCCAGTAGTATCGAACGTAACACTGAAGCTTTCTTT.

This clonotype has just a few counts. This sequence joins TRBV7-9 and TRBJ2-1; D may be TRBD1 or TRBD2 (5 bases each). Trimming took off 0 bases at V and 16 bases at J, with 13 bases between the two ends. CDR3 length: 12 residues. Per germline, CDR1 SEHNR and CDR2 FQNEAQ (reference sequence). The CDR3 nucleotides are TGTGCCAGCAGCTTAGCGGCCCCTGGGGGATTCTTC. Translation gives CASSLAAPGGFF.

The chain recombines TRBV6-1 with TRBJ1-1; possible D gene TRBD1, 6 bases. Germline assignment: CDR1 MNHNS and CDR2 SASEGT. The CDR3 loop spans 14 amino acids. V was trimmed by 5 bases and J by 3 bases, leaving 13 bases between them. DNA of the CDR3: TGTGCCAGCAGTCTCCGGACAGAAGACACTGAAGCTTTCTTT. Protein sequence: CASSLRTEDTEAFF.

This clonotype turned up a few times. The rearrangement uses TRBV4-1 and TRBJ1-2; 12 bases are shared with TRBD1. After removal of 1 base from V and 8 bases from J, the junction contained 14 bases not matched to a gene. The length of the CDR3 is 18 residues. Germline lookup yields CDR1 MGHRA and CDR2 YSYEKL. CDR3 bases: TGCGCCAGCAGCCAAGCGACGGTAGGGACAGGGGGCAAAGGAGGCTACACCTTC. Its translation: CASSQATVGTGGKGGYTF.

The table lists this clonotype with a few counts. The chain couples TRBV10-3 to TRBJ2-1; 10 nucleotides agree with TRBD2. V lost 5 bases and J lost 0; bases outside the gene matches: 4. CDR3 length: 16 amino acids. CDR1 and CDR2 from the germline V gene are ENHRY and SYGVKD. CDR3 residues: CAISFSGGTSYNEQFF. The CDR3 DNA reads as TGTGCCATCAGTTTTAGCGGGGGGACCTCCTACAATGAGCAGTTCTTC.

This clonotype was observed at least ten times. The gene calls are TRBV20-1 and TRBJ1-2; 7 bases are shared with TRBD1. V shed 5 bases, J shed 7 bases, and the junction held 13 bases outside the gene matches. The CDR3 runs to 14 residues. The V gene's germline CDR1 is DFQATT and CDR2 SNEGSKA (reference sequence). CDR3 region: CSAWTGTEISGYTF. For the CDR3, the DNA is TGCAGTGCTTGGACAGGAACGGAAATAAGTGGCTACACCTTC.

The rearrangement uses TRBV12-3 or TRBV12-4 and TRBJ2-5; TRBD2 aligns across 8 bases. V dropped 4 bases and J dropped 3; count of bases not matched to a gene: 7. CDR3 length: 15 residues. The CDR3 is CASSSYLTSEETQYF. The CDR3 region has the DNA TGTGCCAGCAGTTCCTACCTGACTAGCGAAGAGACCCAGTACTTC.

This chain connects TRBV20-1 to TRBJ1-5; D ambiguous. Germline V gene data show CDR1 as DFQATT and CDR2 as SNEGSKA (reference sequence). V was clipped by 7 bases and J by 0 bases, with 19 bases between them. The CDR3 totals 16 residues. The CDR3 nucleotides read TGCAGTGTCCTCGTTGGGAGCCCGTATAGCAATCAGCCCCAGCATTTT. Translation: CSVLVGSPYSNQPQHF.

This clonotype was observed many times. V is TRBV7-9 and J is TRBJ1-1; the D gene is possibly TRBD1 (5 bases). CDR1 and CDR2 from the germline V gene are SEHNR and FQNEAQ (reference sequence). The CDR3 consists of 11 residues. The V gene lost 8 bases and the J gene lost 8 bases, with 12 bases spanning the gap. The CDR3 sequence: CASERRDEAFF. CDR3 in DNA: TGTGCCAGCGAGAGGAGGGACGAAGCTTTCTTT.

With regard to this clonotype: This is likely a read error, given that the CDR3 carries no conserved phenylalanine or tryptophan at its end. V gene TRBV10-3 combines with J gene TRBJ2-1; 10 nucleotides line up with TRBD1. Per germline, CDR1 ENHRY and CDR2 SYGVKD. CDR3 length: 15 residues. The J segment lost 4 bases and the V segment lost 0 bases, leaving 0 bases of the junction unmatched. The CDR3 nucleotides read TGTGCCATCAGTGAGTCGGGACAGGGGTACAATGAGCAGTTCTTA. As protein: CAISESGQGYNEQFL.

Remarks on this clonotype: This sequence may be a read error, since a much larger clone differs from it by one base. This chain connects TRBV12-5 to TRBJ1-1; D ambiguous. With 11 bases removed from V and 4 bases from J, the gap between germline ends came to 14 bases. This CDR3 contains 12 residues. Germline values: CDR1 LGHNT, CDR2 FRNRAP. CDR3 sequence: CAGLTMTTEAFF. The CDR3 DNA sequence: TGTGCTGGCCTGACAATGACCACTGAAGCTTTCTTT.

The chain carries TRBV27 and TRBJ2-2; the match to TRBD2 covers 12 bases. The junction had 6 bases not matched to a gene; V was cut back by 3 bases and J by 7 bases. Germline values: CDR1 MNHEY, CDR2 SMNVEV (reference sequence). The CDR3 is made up of 16 amino acids. The CDR3 coding sequence is TGTGCCAGCAGTTTGCTAGCGGGAGGGCTCAACGGGGAGCTGTTTTTT. Translating gives CASSLLAGGLNGELFF.

The chain carries TRBV24-1 and TRBJ2-3; 7 positions agree with TRBD2. Germline V gene lookup returns CDR1 KGHDR and CDR2 SFDVKD. Losses at the gene ends were 3 bases for V and 0 bases for J; bases not matched to a gene: 11. The CDR3 has 18 amino acids. The CDR3 nucleotides are TGTGCCACCAGTGATCTCGCAGCTAGCGGTGCGAGCACAGATACGCAGTATTTT. Translated, it gives CATSDLAASGASTDTQYF.

This clonotype was seen many times. V is TRBV29-1 and J is TRBJ1-1; no firm D call. From germline, CDR1 is SQVTM and CDR2 ANQGSEA. V lost 8 bases and J lost 1, with 8 bases in between. This CDR3 has 11 amino acids. CDR3 residues: CSSGRNTEAFF. For the CDR3, the DNA is TGCAGCTCAGGACGGAACACTGAAGCTTTCTTT.

This clonotype was detected a few times. V usage is TRBV6-2 or TRBV6-3 and J usage is TRBJ2-5; 8 nucleotides line up with TRBD2. V dropped 1 base and J dropped 5; count of bases not matched to a gene: 6. The CDR3 contains 15 residues. Germline V gene sequence: CDR1 MNHEY, CDR2 SVGEGT. The DNA of the CDR3 is TGTGCCAGCAGTTACTACCCACTAGCGGAGGAGACCCAGTACTTC. Translation gives CASSYYPLAEETQYF.

This clonotype was seen more than once but under ten times. The chain employs TRBV20-1 and TRBJ2-3; maybe TRBD2 (6 bases). The CDR3 runs to 14 residues. Germline V lookup: CDR1 DFQATT, CDR2 SNEGSKA (reference sequence). This chain's CDR3 is CGWGDLMGSDTQYF. CDR3 nucleotide sequence: TGCGGTTGGGGGGACCTCATGGGATCCGATACGCAGTATTTT.

The genes are TRBV11-3 and TRBJ2-4, with a possible D match to TRBD1 (6 bases). The CDR3 consists of 16 residues. Germline assignment: CDR1 SGHNT and CDR2 YENEEA. V lost 3 bases and J lost 1, with 13 bases in between. The CDR3 sequence: CASSLVGAGAKNIQYF. CDR3 DNA sequence: TGTGCCAGCAGCTTGGTGGGGGCCGGGGCCAAAAACATTCAGTACTTC.

This clonotype showed up just a few times. The chain employs TRBV11-2 and TRBJ1-1; D is undetermined. CDR1 is SGHAT, CDR2 FQNNGV, per germline. The V end was cut by 4 bases, the J end by 1 base, with 13 bases between. This CDR3 spans 15 amino acids. CDR3 residues: CASSSTDGGNTEAFF. The DNA for the CDR3 is TGTGCCAGCAGCTCAACGGACGGCGGGAACACTGAAGCTTTCTTT.

This clonotype showed up just a few times. V is TRBV2 and J is TRBJ2-7; 8 positions match TRBD1. V shed 6 bases, J shed 3 bases, and the junction held 10 bases outside the gene matches. The CDR3 runs 15 residues. Germline-derived CDR1 and CDR2 are SNHLY and FYNNEI. CDR3 protein: CASSDTGTGGYEQYF. The DNA for the CDR3 is TGTGCCAGCAGCGATACCGGGACAGGAGGCTACGAGCAGTACTTC.

This clonotype was seen a handful of times. For the CDR3, the DNA is TGCGCCAGCAGCCAAGGTAGTATTGGACTAGCGGCGAACACCGGGGAGCTGTTTTTT. Its translation is CASSQGSIGLAANTGELFF. V is TRBV4-3 and J is TRBJ2-2; 10 bases line up with TRBD2. The CDR3 extends over 19 amino acids. Per germline, CDR1 LGHNA and CDR2 YSLEER. J was trimmed by 0 bases and V by 1 base; bases with no gene match: 8.

This clonotype turned up a few times. V is TRBV20-1 and J is TRBJ2-7; 8 nucleotides align to TRBD2. With 8 bases clipped from V and 7 bases from J, the junction kept 16 bases outside the gene matches. Germline CDR1 and CDR2: DFQATT and SNEGSKA (reference sequence). This CDR3 region has 14 residues. The CDR3 nucleotides read TGCAGTACGCCCCGGGGAACTAGCGGAGGGGAGCAGTACTTC. Translation gives CSTPRGTSGGEQYF.

This clonotype has a count of ten or more. The chain joins TRBV7-9 to TRBJ2-7; TRBD2 matches at 8 bases. The germline gives CDR1 SEHNR, CDR2 FQNEAQ (reference sequence). The CDR3 covers 14 residues. After removal of 3 bases from V and 2 bases from J, the junction contained 3 bases not matched to a gene. In nucleotides, the CDR3 is TGTGCCAGCAGCTTTCAGGGACTAGCCTACGAGCAGTACTTC. Translating it yields CASSFQGLAYEQYF.